The 4 T cell receptor beta chains below all came from one sample that was sequenced in a study of CD8 T cells in Susac syndrome. When the RNA was reverse transcribed, random hexamers were used with an input of roughly 0.45 to 1 ug. Via MiXCR, TCRdb re-called the immunoSEQ multiplex PCR reads, giving one row per CDR3 protein. Among fewer than 150,000 distinct CDR3 sequences listed, 85% to 95% were seen once. The source material was CD4+ T cells from PBMCs. The receptors shown here come from a human donor with multiple sclerosis.

J is TRBJ2-2 and V is TRBV10-3; 8 nucleotides agree with TRBD1. The CDR3 loop spans 14 amino acids. Germline V gene sequence: CDR1 ENHRY, CDR2 SYGVKD. V was pared by 2 bases and J by 4 bases, with 0 bases of the junction left unmatched. Here the CDR3 DNA reads TGTGCCATCAGTGAGCAGGGGGCCACCGGGGAGCTGTTTTTT. Protein product: CAISEQGATGELFF.

V is TRBV28 and J is TRBJ1-2, with TRBD1 matching 7 bases. With 8 bases clipped from V and 2 bases from J, the junction kept 5 bases outside the gene matches. The CDR3 is 13 residues long. Germline CDR1 MDHEN, CDR2 SYDVKM. CDR3 nucleotide sequence: TGTGCCAGCGTATCGGGACAGAACTATGGCTACACCTTC. The encoded protein is CASVSGQNYGYTF.

About this clonotype: Since the CDR3 does not end with the conserved phenylalanine or tryptophan, this likely comes from a read error. V gene TRBV24-1 combines with J gene TRBJ1-5, with TRBD1 matching 7 bases. There are 13 residues in the CDR3. Germline V gene lookup returns CDR1 KGHDR and CDR2 SFDVKD. J lost 5 bases, V lost 4 bases, and 1 base had no gene match. The DNA of the CDR3 is TGTGCCACCAGTGACAGGGGGTATCAGCCCCAGCATTTG. Translation gives CATSDRGYQPQHL.

The chain employs TRBV7-2 and TRBJ1-1; D perhaps matches TRBD1 (6 bases). The CDR3 is made up of 13 amino acids. V was shortened by 5 bases and J by 0 bases, with 7 bases between the two germline ends. In germline, CDR1 is SGHTA, CDR2 FQGNSA. The CDR3 region has the DNA TGTGCCAGCAGCGGGGACATGAACACTGAAGCTTTCTTT. This translates into CASSGDMNTEAFF.